These T cell receptor beta chains were read from a single sample in a study of CD8 T cells in Susac syndrome. TCRdb fed the immunoSEQ multiplex PCR reads into MiXCR, producing one record per CDR3 protein. The sample lists over 100,000 distinct CDR3 sequences; 96% were seen once. Sequenced input: CD4+ T cells from PBMCs. The source is a human donor with Susac syndrome. Both conserved end residues are part of each CDR3. Each record gives: V gene, clone size, J gene, D gene, CDR3 DNA, CDR3 protein. D genes are given only for firm matches. Size tells how often a clone was seen (once, few, many) or the class of an expanded clone, and some rows leave it out.

>TRBV19|NA|TRBJ2-7|NA
TGTGCCAGTAGTAAAGCCAGGTCCTCCTACGAGCAGTACTTC
CASSKARSSYEQYF
>TRBV10-3|NA|TRBJ1-2|NA
TGTGCCATCAGGAATCCAGGGGAGCTCTACACCTTC
CAIRNPGELYTF
>TRBV20-1|NA|TRBJ2-1|TRBD2
TGCAGTGTGAACGGACTAGCGGGCAATGAGCAGTTCTTC
CSVNGLAGNEQFF
>TRBV30|NA|TRBJ2-7|TRBD2
TGTGCCTGGAGTGCCCAGTCAAGCGGGGGGGGCGAGCAGTACTTC
CAWSAQSSGGGEQYF
>TRBV6-6|NA|TRBJ2-5|TRBD1
TGTGCCAGCAGGCCCGTCGGGACAGGGGACGTTTGGACCCAGTACTTC
CASRPVGTGDVWTQYF
>TRBV20-1|NA|TRBJ2-3|NA
TGCAGTGCTTCCATTGACGGAGCAACAGATACGCAGTATTTT
CSASIDGATDTQYF
>TRBV7-7|NA|TRBJ2-5|NA
TGTGCTAGCAGCAACGGACGGGAAGAGGAGACCCAGTACTTC
CASSNGREEETQYF
>TRBV29-1|NA|TRBJ2-7|NA
TGCAGCGTTGGAGGGAAGATCGGCGAGCAGTACTTC
CSVGGKIGEQYF
>TRBV2|NA|TRBJ2-1|TRBD2
TGTGCCAGCAGTGTTCTAGCGGATCTTGGAAATGAGCAGTTCTTC
CASSVLADLGNEQFF
>TRBV20-1|NA|TRBJ2-7|TRBD2
TGCAGTGCCCCTTCGGGGACTAGCGGCACCAGGAGCTCCTACGAGCAGTACTTC
CSAPSGTSGTRSSYEQYF
>TRBV14|NA|TRBJ2-5|TRBD2
TGTGCCAGCAGCCCTGGACTAGCGGAGCAAGAGACCCAGTACTTC
CASSPGLAEQETQYF
>TRBV5-1|NA|TRBJ1-2|NA
TGCGCCAGCAGCTTCGTCCCCCTGGGTGGCTACACCTTC
CASSFVPLGGYTF
>TRBV20-1|once|TRBJ1-2|TRBD1
TGCAGTGCCGCCACAGGGGCATATGGCTACACCTTC
CSAATGAYGYTF
>TRBV6-5|NA|TRBJ1-1|NA
TGTGCCAGCAGCAAAAAGGGTTCGCCTGAAGCTTTCTTT
CASSKKGSPEAFF
>TRBV4-2|NA|TRBJ1-1|NA
TGTGCCAGCAGCTTCAGGGAGACTGAAGCTTTCTTT
CASSFRETEAFF
>TRBV30|NA|TRBJ1-5|NA
TGTGCCTGGGGACTTCTGGGTCAGCCCCAGCATTTT
CAWGLLGQPQHF
>TRBV7-2|NA|TRBJ2-5|NA
TGTGCCAGCAGCCGGAACTTCGGGTTCCAGATAAGCCAAGAGACCCAGTACTTC
CASSRNFGFQISQETQYF
>TRBV6-6|once|TRBJ2-1|NA
TGTGCCAGCATTAGAGGAGATAGCTCCTACAATGAGCAGTTCTTC
CASIRGDSSYNEQFF
>TRBV18|NA|TRBJ1-2|NA
TGTGCCAGCTCACCACCGGGTGGGAGTAATGACTATGGCTACACCTTC
CASSPPGGSNDYGYTF
>TRBV6-5|NA|TRBJ2-3|NA
TGTGCCAGCAGCCTTCGAACGGGGGCAGATACGCAGTATTTT
CASSLRTGADTQYF
>TRBV28|NA|TRBJ2-7|TRBD2
TGTGCCAGCAGTTTAGACTCCCTAGCGGAGTACGAGCAGTACTTC
CASSLDSLAEYEQYF
>TRBV12-3/TRBV12-4|NA|TRBJ1-5|NA
TGTGCCAGCAGTTTAGACAGAAGAACGTCCCAGCATTTT
CASSLDRRTSQHF
>TRBV20-1|NA|TRBJ2-5|NA
TGCAGTGCTAGAGATCGGGTTCACGGTTACCTAGAGACCCAGTACTTC
CSARDRVHGYLETQYF
>TRBV7-2|NA|TRBJ2-1|TRBD2
TGTGCCAGCAGCTTTAGCGGGGGCTCCTACAATGAGCAGTTCTTC
CASSFSGGSYNEQFF
>TRBV30|NA|TRBJ2-1|NA
TGTGCCTGGAGTTCCGGGCCGCTGACCTACAATGAGCAGTTCTTC
CAWSSGPLTYNEQFF
>TRBV20-1|NA|TRBJ2-1|TRBD2
TGCAGTGCTAGGCGGGAGGGCCCTTACAATGAGCAGTTCTTC
CSARREGPYNEQFF
>TRBV12-3/TRBV12-4|NA|TRBJ1-4|TRBD1
TGTGCCAGCAGTTTAGGAGACAGGGATCAGGGTGAAAAACTGTTTTTT
CASSLGDRDQGEKLFF
>TRBV19|NA|TRBJ2-1|TRBD2
TGTGCCAGTAGTATGGTGACTAGCGGGAGAAATGAGCAGTTCTTC
CASSMVTSGRNEQFF
>TRBV12-3/TRBV12-4|NA|TRBJ2-1|NA
TGTGCCAGCAGTTTACCTCGGGGACACAATGAGCAGTTCTTC
CASSLPRGHNEQFF
>TRBV29-1|NA|TRBJ1-2|TRBD1
TGCAGCGTTGATTGGGGACAGGGCGGCTACACCTTC
CSVDWGQGGYTF
>TRBV10-3|NA|TRBJ1-5|NA
TGTGCCATCAGTGAGTCCAGGGGCCAGCCCCAGCATTTT
CAISESRGQPQHF
>TRBV3-1|NA|TRBJ2-1|NA
TGTGCCAGCAGCCAAGCGGTCTCCTACAATGAGCAGTTCTTC
CASSQAVSYNEQFF
>TRBV12-3/TRBV12-4|NA|TRBJ2-5|NA
TGTGCCAGCGGGAGGGAGACCCAGTACTTC
CASGRETQYF
>TRBV29-1|once|TRBJ1-1|NA
TGCAGCGTGTCGACAGCACTACTGGCCATGAACACTGAAGCTTTCTTT
CSVSTALLAMNTEAFF
>TRBV30|NA|TRBJ1-1|NA
TGTGCCTGGAGTCCCGGGACAGAAGCTTTCTTT
CAWSPGTEAFF
>TRBV3-1|NA|TRBJ2-1|TRBD2
TGTGCCAGCAGCCAAGGTCGGACTAGCTACAATGAGCAGTTCTTC
CASSQGRTSYNEQFF
>TRBV14|NA|TRBJ2-1|NA
TGTGCCAGCAGCCAAGTAGGGGCACGTGCGGCCTACAATGAGCAGTTCTTC
CASSQVGARAAYNEQFF
>TRBV18|NA|TRBJ2-7|NA
TGTGCCAGCTCACCACCCGGGGGCGAGCAGTACTTC
CASSPPGGEQYF
>TRBV4-3|NA|TRBJ1-4|NA
TGCGCCAGCAGCCAAGAGTCCAATGAAAAACTGTTTTTT
CASSQESNEKLFF
>TRBV4-1|NA|TRBJ2-1|TRBD2
TGCGCCAGCAGCCAAGAGCGGAACCTAGCGGGAGGAAGTGGGTTCTTC
CASSQERNLAGGSGFF
>TRBV6-1|NA|TRBJ1-2|NA
TGTGCCAGCAGTGAACGCTCATGGGGACGCTACACCTTC
CASSERSWGRYTF
>TRBV11-2|NA|TRBJ2-4|NA
TGTGCCAGCAGCTCCGCGGCCTGGGGAGACATTCAGTACTTC
CASSSAAWGDIQYF
>TRBV20-1|NA|TRBJ2-1|TRBD2
TGCAGTGCTAGCGACCCGGGACTAGCGCATCGTGAGCAGTTCTTC
CSASDPGLAHREQFF
>TRBV28|NA|TRBJ2-7|TRBD2
TGTGCCAGCAGTTCCCCGGGACTAGCGATGTACGAGCAGTACTTC
CASSSPGLAMYEQYF
>TRBV25-1|NA|TRBJ2-4|TRBD2
TGTGCCAGCAGTGACCCCCGGGCGGGAGGAGACATTCAGTACTTC
CASSDPRAGGDIQYF
>TRBV27|NA|TRBJ2-2|NA
TGTGCCAGCAAGGCTACCGGGAGAACTCCCGGGGAGCTGTTTTTT
CASKATGRTPGELFF
>TRBV27|NA|TRBJ2-5|TRBD1
TGTGCCAGCAGTTCCGGGACAGGGGGCGCAGAGACCCAGTACTTC
CASSSGTGGAETQYF
>TRBV4-3|NA|TRBJ2-7|NA
TGCGCCAGCAGCCAAGATCCGCAGGGAGCCCGCGAGCAGTACTTC
CASSQDPQGAREQYF
>TRBV5-4|NA|TRBJ2-1|NA
TGTGCCAGCAGCTTATCACGGAGTGAGAATGAGCAGTTCTTC
CASSLSRSENEQFF
>TRBV5-1|NA|TRBJ2-1|TRBD2
TGCGCCAGCAGCTGGAGCGGGAGGGAACGGGATGAGCAGTTCTTC
CASSWSGRERDEQFF
>TRBV6-2/TRBV6-3|NA|TRBJ2-3|TRBD2
TGTGCCAGCAGTTGGGCGGCGGGAGCAGATACGCAGTATTTT
CASSWAAGADTQYF
>TRBV2|NA|TRBJ2-5|TRBD1
TGTGCCAGCAGTGCGACAGGGGAGACCCAGTACTTC
CASSATGETQYF
>TRBV2|NA|TRBJ2-1|TRBD1
TGTGCCAGCCTCGCCGAGACAGGGGATCGCAATGAGCAGTTCTTC
CASLAETGDRNEQFF
>TRBV4-3|NA|TRBJ1-1|NA
TGCGCCAGCAGCCAAGGAGCACACCGGAACACTGAAGCTTTCTTT
CASSQGAHRNTEAFF
>TRBV28|NA|TRBJ2-2|NA
TGTGCCAGCAGCTCCTCGGGAATCGACACCGGGGAGCTGTTTTTT
CASSSSGIDTGELFF
>TRBV28|NA|TRBJ2-7|NA
TGTGCCAGCAGTTTGCCCCGGGGCGGCTACGAGCAGTACTTC
CASSLPRGGYEQYF
>TRBV9|NA|TRBJ2-4|NA
TGTGCCAGCAGCCCCCGCCGGGACATTCAGTACTTC
CASSPRRDIQYF
>TRBV2|NA|TRBJ1-1|TRBD1
TGTGCCAGCAGTGGGGACAGGGGGAAAGCTTTCTTT
CASSGDRGKAFF